The rows below give T cell receptor beta chains drawn from one sample of a study of cytomegalovirus exposure and HLA in healthy donors. Measured with immunoSEQ multiplex PCR; TCRdb has only the in-frame clones, and not every one. The sample lists under 150,000 clones; about 85% were seen once. The specimen was PBMCs. These receptor sequences come from a boy aged 2 to 9 in good health and CMV-seronegative. Both conserved end residues are trimmed from each CDR3. Fields, in order: J gene, V gene, CDR3 protein.

>TRBJ2-1|TRBV10-1
ASSERGAHNEQF
>NA|TRBV6-1
ASRAGTAMEYEQY
>TRBJ2-3|TRBV27
ASSSRGRTDTQY
>TRBJ1-1|TRBV6-5
ASSFIDRDTEAF
>TRBJ2-1|TRBV7-6
ASSPRPFGAHNEQF
>TRBJ2-5|TRBV18
ASSPGTGKETQY
>TRBJ2-5|TRBV28
ASSLRGGTQY
>TRBJ2-3|TRBV28
ASSSYTDTQY
>TRBJ1-5|TRBV6-4
ASSQGAWQPQH
>TRBJ1-1|TRBV10-3
AISESLSLMGEEAF
>TRBJ2-3|TRBV9
ASSVEGPAGTQY
>NA|TRBV7-9
ASSLSGGGPSEQY
>TRBJ2-3|TRBV7-9
ASSLGRQGTQY
>TRBJ2-6|TRBV25-1
ASSELRGSGANVLT
>TRBJ2-5|TRBV16
ASSRWGSDRALGETQY
>TRBJ2-5|TRBV11-2
ASSLGHVETQY
>TRBJ2-2|TRBV19
ASSIVGGNTGELF
>TRBJ1-2|TRBV5-4
ASSLGGTGGRDYGYT
>TRBJ2-7|TRBV18
ASSPNRKTGTDSTYEQY
>TRBJ1-2|TRBV7-3
ASSPTGRVGDGYT
>TRBJ2-2|TRBV15
ATSRVSAAQGLTGELF
>TRBJ2-7|TRBV27
ASSLRQGGPYEQY
>TRBJ1-4|TRBV4-3
ASSQRYRVEGEKLF
>TRBJ1-4|TRBV5-1
ASSLFWTRDRGDEKLF
>TRBJ1-5|TRBV19
ASSGRGSWSQPQH
>TRBJ2-3|TRBV5-1
ASSFEGQQVTDTQY
>TRBJ2-7|TRBV11-2
ASSLAGDFPYEQY
>TRBJ1-6|TRBV5-4
ASRRQGVNSPLH
>TRBJ2-1|TRBV2
ASTEGVPYNEQF
>TRBJ2-5|TRBV18
ASSLSGIQETQY
>TRBJ2-1|TRBV5-1
ASSLYLRGNNEQF
>TRBJ2-3|TRBV28
ASSPRQGKPDTQY
>TRBJ2-1|TRBV7-9
ASSSPSGAPYNEQF
>TRBJ1-2|TRBV4-1
ASSQRTGDMASGYT
>TRBJ2-7|TRBV18
ASSLLDPGYEQY
>TRBJ2-5|TRBV10-3
AISLVGQGVETQY
>TRBJ1-1|TRBV7-6
ASSRVTAYEAF
>TRBJ2-1|TRBV20-1
SASYEMEF
>TRBJ2-6|TRBV15
ATSSDSSGANVLT